Listed below are T cell receptor beta chains from one sample, sequenced in a study of regulatory T cells in long-lasting Graves disease. TCRdb redid the calling of the multiplex PCR reads with MiXCR, one entry per CDR3 protein. The sample gives 400,000 to 500,000 distinct CDR3 sequences, 16% of which show up once; 23% is in the top ten. These data also formed part of another study, on T cells in Graves' hyperthyroidism and ophthalmopathy.

The specimen comprised peripheral blood mononuclear cells (PBMCs), sampled at new diagnosis, from a patient treated with antithyroid drugs. These receptors all come from a woman between 18 and 29 years old with Graves disease. The CDR3 runs from the conserved cysteine through the conserved F or W. Clone size appears in some rows only: once, few, many, or a class for an expanded clone.

>TRBV2|NA
CASNPGTGETQYF
>TRBV10-3|many
CASGTGGETQYF
>TRBV5-5|NA
CASSTTIRDSYNYEQYF
>TRBV7-2|NA
CASTQDPNTIYF
>TRBV30|many
CAWSVLAGVSYEQYF
>TRBV3-1|few
CASSQVFGRPTDTQYF
>TRBV27|many
CASKGLAGGEQFF
>TRBV5-6|many
CASSWAGSIFYEQYF
>TRBV28|few
CASSVRELQHF
>TRBV15|many
CATSRDVGTEAFF
>TRBV3-1|many
CASSRPDYNEQFF
>TRBV2|many
CASSEGGPDTQYF
>TRBV7-9|NA
CASRPWGQGWTGELFF
>TRBV7-2|many
CASSLVSLSWAEASTDTQYF
>TRBV24-1|NA
CATSDRGRVSGYTF
>TRBV6-2/TRBV6-3|few
CASSYVASGNTGELFF
>TRBV7-2|few
CASILRDWGTDTQYF
>TRBV18|few
CASSPVSTDTQYF
>TRBV11-2|NA
CASSLARLPYNGQFF
>TRBV27|many
CASSFRGGDIQYF
>TRBV12-3/TRBV12-4|many
CASRQTGTAGTGELFF
>TRBV5-8|NA
CASSFDSTDTQYF
>TRBV6-1|few
CASSVGPGGTEAFF
>TRBV27|many
CASRLAGNSYEQYF
>TRBV7-9|few
CASITWGDYEQYF
>TRBV5-1|NA
CASSLGMGSSQGVNGYTF
>TRBV9|few
CASSPRGDANTEAFF
>TRBV9|NA
CASSAGLAGVFDEQFF
>TRBV28|many
CASSLRNQPQHF
>TRBV28|many
CASSLLRQVFEAFF
>TRBV20-1|many
CSASGGLARYEQYF
>TRBV20-1|few
CSARGDRVFGNTIYF
>TRBV2|few
CASGGLAGVETQYF
>TRBV9|NA
CASSVGGFDTEAFF
>TRBV11-2|many
CASSYRTGMAKNIQYF
>TRBV5-1|NA
CASSPSFQETQYF
>TRBV28|many
CASSSYRSNQPQHF
>TRBV10-1|few
CASSQGRGTSGRYTQYF
>TRBV3-1|few
CASSQARGQESGNTIYF
>TRBV19|NA
CASRLAGVETQYF
>TRBV11-1|many
CASSSLDRPTGELFF
>TRBV7-2|NA
CASRSSGDNEQFF
>TRBV6-1|many
CASSASGNQPQHF
>TRBV2|many
CASAPGLAGADTQYF
>TRBV27|few
CASSLFPWDRPTNTGELFF
>TRBV2|NA
CASSEGVLAGGYEQFF
>TRBV20-1|many
CSAREEQGPSTDTQYF
>TRBV7-2|many
CASSPGRWAEETQYF
>TRBV27|NA
CASSPISGTGFGEQYF
>TRBV7-3|many
CASSIQGAGEQYF
>TRBV7-2|many
CASSSQGAFEAFF
>TRBV28|many
CASPPTGGSYNEQFF
>TRBV5-1|many
CASSLSTGNEQFF